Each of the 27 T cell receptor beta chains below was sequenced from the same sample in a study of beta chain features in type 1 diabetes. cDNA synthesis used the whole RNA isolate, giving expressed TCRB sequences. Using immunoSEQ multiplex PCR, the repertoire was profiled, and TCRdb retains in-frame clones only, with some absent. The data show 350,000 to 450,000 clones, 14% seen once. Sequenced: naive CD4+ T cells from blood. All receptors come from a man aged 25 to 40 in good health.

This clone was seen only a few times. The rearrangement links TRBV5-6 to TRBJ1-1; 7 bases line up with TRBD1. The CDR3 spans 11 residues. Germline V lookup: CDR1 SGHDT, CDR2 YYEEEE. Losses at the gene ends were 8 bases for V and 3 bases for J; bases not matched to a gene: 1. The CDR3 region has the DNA TGTGCCAGTACAGGGGACACTGAAGCTTTCTTT. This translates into CASTGDTEAFF.

As DNA, the CDR3 is TGTGCCAGCAGTCGGGGCCCTCGCTACGAGCAGTACGTC. It yields the protein CASSRGPRYEQYV. This sequence joins TRBV6-5 and TRBJ2-7; D is tentatively TRBD1 or TRBD2 (5 bases each). The germline V and J ends were trimmed by 5 bases and 3 bases, with 11 bases remaining between them. Germline V gene sequence: CDR1 MNHEY, CDR2 SVGAGI. CDR3 length equals 13 residues.

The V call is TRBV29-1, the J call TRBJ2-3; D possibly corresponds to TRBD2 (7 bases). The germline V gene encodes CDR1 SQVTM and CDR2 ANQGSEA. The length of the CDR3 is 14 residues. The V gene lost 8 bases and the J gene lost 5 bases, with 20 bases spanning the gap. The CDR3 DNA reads TGCAGCCTTAATCGGGGGGCCCGGGTAGATACGCAGTATTTT. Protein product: CSLNRGARVDTQYF.

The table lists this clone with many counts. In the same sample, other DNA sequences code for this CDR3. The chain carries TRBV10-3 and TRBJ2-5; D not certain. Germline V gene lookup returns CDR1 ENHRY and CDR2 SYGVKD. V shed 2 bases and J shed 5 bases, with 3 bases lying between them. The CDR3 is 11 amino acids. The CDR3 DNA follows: TGTGCCATCAGTGAGGCTGAGACCCAGTACTTC. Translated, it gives CAISEAETQYF.

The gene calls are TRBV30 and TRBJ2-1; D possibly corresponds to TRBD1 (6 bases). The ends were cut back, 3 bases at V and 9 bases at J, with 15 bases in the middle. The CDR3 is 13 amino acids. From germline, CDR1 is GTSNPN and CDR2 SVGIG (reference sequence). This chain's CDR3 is CAWSSGLGGEQFF. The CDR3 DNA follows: TGTGCCTGGAGCAGCGGCCTAGGGGGTGAGCAGTTCTTC.

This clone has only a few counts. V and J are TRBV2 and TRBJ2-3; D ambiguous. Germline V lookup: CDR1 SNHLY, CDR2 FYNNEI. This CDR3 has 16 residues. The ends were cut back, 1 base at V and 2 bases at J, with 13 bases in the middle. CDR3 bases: TGTGCCAGCAGTGAAGGGTTTCGGCGGTACACAGATACGCAGTATTTT. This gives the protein CASSEGFRRYTDTQYF.

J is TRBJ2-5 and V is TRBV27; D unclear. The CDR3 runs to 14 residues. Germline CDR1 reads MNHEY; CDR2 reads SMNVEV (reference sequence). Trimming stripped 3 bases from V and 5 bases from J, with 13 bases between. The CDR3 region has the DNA TGTGCCAGCAGTTTGTGTTCCCGGTGTGAGACCCAGTACTTC. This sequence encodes CASSLCSRCETQYF.

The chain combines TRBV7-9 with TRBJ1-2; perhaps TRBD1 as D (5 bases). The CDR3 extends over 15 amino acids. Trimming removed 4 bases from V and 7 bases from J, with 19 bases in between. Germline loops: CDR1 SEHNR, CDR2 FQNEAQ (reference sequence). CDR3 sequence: CASSYNGDGYSGYTF. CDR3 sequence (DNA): TGTGCCAGCAGCTACAATGGGGACGGCTATTCTGGCTACACCTTC.

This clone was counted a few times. The CDR3 spells CASHDGTSHIQYF. CDR3 bases: TGCGCCAGCCACGATGGGACTAGTCACATTCAGTACTTC. The V gene is TRBV5-1, the J gene TRBJ2-4; 8 positions agree with TRBD2. Germline V gene data show CDR1 as SGHRS and CDR2 as YFSETQ. V trimming: 7 bases; J trimming: 8 bases; junction bases outside the gene matches: 8. The CDR3 contains 13 residues.

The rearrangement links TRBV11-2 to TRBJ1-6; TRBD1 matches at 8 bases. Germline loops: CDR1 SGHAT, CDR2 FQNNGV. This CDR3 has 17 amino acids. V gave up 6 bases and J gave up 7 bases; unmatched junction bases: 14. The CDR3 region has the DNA TGTGCCAGCAGTCAGGGGGCAATTTTAGTGGGGAATTCACCCCTCCACTTT. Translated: CASSQGAILVGNSPLHF.

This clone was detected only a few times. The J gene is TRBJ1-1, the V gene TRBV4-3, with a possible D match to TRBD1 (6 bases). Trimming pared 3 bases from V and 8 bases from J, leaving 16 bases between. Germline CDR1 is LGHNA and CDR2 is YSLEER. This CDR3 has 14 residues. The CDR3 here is CASSQDTGSAEAFF. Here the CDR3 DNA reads TGCGCCAGCAGCCAGGACACAGGGAGCGCCGAAGCTTTCTTT.

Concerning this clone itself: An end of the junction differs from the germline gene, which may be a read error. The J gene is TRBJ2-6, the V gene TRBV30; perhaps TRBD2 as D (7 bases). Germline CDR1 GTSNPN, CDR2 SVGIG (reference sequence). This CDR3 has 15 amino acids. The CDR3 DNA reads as TGTGCCTGGACGAAAGGCCCTGGGGGGGCCAACGGCCTGACTTTC. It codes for CAWTKGPGGANGLTF.

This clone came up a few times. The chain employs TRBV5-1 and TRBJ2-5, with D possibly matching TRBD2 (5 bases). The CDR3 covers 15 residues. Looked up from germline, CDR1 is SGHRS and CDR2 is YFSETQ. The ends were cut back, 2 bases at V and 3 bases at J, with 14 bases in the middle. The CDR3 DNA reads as TGCGCCAGCAGCTTAGAGGCCTCGAGGGAAGAGACCCAGTACTTC. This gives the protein CASSLEASREETQYF. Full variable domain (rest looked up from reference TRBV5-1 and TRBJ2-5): KAGVTQTPRYLIKTRGQQVTLSCSPISGHRSVSWYQQTPGQGLQFLFEYFSETQRNKGNFPGRFSGRQFSNSRSEMNVSTLELGDSALYLCASSLEASREETQYFGPGTRLLVL.

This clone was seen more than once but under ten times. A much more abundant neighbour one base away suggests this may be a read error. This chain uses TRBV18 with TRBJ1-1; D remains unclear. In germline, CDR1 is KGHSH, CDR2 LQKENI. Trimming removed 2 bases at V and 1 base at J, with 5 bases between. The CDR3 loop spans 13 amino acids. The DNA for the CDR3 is TGTGCCAGCTCACCAGAGGGGAACACTGAAGCTTTCTTT. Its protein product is CASSPEGNTEAFF.

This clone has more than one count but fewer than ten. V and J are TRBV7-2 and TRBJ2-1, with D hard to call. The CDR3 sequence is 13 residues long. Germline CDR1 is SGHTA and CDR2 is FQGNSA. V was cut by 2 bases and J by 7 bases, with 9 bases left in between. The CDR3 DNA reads TGTGCCAGCAGCTTATACCAGCTTAATGAGCAGTTCTTC. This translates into CASSLYQLNEQFF.

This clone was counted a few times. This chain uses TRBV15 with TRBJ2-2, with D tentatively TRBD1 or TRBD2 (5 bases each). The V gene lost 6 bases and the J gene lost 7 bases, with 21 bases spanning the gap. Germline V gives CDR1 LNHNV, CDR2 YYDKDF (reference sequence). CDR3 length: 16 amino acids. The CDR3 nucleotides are TGTGCCACCAGTTTAGGGGACCACGGGGTCGGCGGGGAGCTGTTTTTT. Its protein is CATSLGDHGVGGELFF.

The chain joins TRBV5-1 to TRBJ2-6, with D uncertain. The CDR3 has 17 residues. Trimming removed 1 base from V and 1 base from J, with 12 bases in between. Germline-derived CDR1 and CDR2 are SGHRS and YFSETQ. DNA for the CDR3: TGCGCCAGCAGCTTGTTGGTGAAACCTTCTGGGGCCAACGTCCTGACTTTC. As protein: CASSLLVKPSGANVLTF.

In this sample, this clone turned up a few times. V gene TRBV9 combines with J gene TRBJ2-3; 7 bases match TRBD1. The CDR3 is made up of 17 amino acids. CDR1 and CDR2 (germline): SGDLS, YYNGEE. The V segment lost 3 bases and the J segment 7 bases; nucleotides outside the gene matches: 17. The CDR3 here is CASSEPSAGGPGYTQYF. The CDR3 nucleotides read TGTGCCAGCAGCGAACCGTCGGCAGGGGGACCTGGGTATACGCAGTATTTT.

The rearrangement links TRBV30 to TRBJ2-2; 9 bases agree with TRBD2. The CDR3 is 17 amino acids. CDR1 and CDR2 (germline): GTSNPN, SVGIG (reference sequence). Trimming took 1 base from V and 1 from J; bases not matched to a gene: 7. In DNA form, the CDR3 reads TGTGCCTGGAGTGATCTATCTAGCGGGAAGAACACCGGGGAGCTGTTTTTT. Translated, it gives CAWSDLSSGKNTGELFF.

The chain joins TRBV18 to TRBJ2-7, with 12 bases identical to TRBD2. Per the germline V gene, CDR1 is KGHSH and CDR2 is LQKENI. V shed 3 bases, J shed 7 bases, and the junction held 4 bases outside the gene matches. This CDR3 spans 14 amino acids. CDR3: CASSPVTSGSEQYV. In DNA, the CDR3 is TGTGCCAGCTCACCTGTGACTAGCGGGAGTGAGCAGTACGTC.

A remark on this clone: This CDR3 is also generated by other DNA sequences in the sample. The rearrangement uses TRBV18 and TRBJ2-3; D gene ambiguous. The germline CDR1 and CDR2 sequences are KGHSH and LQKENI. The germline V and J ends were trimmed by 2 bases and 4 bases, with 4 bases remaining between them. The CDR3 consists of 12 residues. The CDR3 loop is CASSPGADTQYF. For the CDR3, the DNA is TGTGCCAGCTCACCAGGGGCAGATACGCAGTATTTT.

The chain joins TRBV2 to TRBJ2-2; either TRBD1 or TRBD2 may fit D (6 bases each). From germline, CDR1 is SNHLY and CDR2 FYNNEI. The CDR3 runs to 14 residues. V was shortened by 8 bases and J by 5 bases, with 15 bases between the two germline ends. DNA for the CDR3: TGTGCCAGCGGAGGGGACATAGGGACCGGGGAGCTGTTTTTT. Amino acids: CASGGDIGTGELFF.

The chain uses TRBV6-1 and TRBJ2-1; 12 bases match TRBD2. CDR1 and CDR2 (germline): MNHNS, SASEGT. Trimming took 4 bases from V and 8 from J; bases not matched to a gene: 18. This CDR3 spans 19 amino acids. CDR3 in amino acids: CASSARQAGLAGPMHEQFF. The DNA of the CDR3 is TGTGCCAGCAGTGCTCGCCAGGCGGGACTAGCGGGTCCCATGCATGAGCAGTTCTTC.

In DNA, the CDR3 is TGTGCCAGCTCGTCGACAAGAGGTACGCAGTATTTT. Amino acid sequence: CASSSTRGTQYF. This chain connects TRBV18 to TRBJ2-3; D gene uncertain. CDR1 and CDR2 from the germline V gene are KGHSH and LQKENI. The germline V and J ends were trimmed by 6 bases and 8 bases, with 12 bases remaining between them. The CDR3 is 12 residues long.

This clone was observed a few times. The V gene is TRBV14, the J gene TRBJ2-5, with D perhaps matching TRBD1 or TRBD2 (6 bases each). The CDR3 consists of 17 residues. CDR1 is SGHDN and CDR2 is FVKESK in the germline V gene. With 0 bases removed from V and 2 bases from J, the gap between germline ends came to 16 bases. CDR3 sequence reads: CASSQDVKGGSQETQYF. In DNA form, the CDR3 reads TGTGCCAGCAGCCAAGATGTGAAGGGGGGCTCACAAGAGACCCAGTACTTC. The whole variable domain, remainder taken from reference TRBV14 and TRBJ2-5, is EAGVTQFPSHSVIEKGQTVTLRCDPISGHDNLYWYRRVMGKEIKFLLHFVKESKQDESGMPNNRFLAERTGGTYSTLKVQPAELEDSGVYFCASSQDVKGGSQETQYFGPGTRLLVL.

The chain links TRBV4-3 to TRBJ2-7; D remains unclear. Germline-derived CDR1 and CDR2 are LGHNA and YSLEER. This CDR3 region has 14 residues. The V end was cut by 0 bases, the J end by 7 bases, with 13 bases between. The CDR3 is CASSQEPGVREQYF. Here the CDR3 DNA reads TGCGCCAGCAGCCAAGAACCTGGGGTCAGGGAGCAGTACTTC.

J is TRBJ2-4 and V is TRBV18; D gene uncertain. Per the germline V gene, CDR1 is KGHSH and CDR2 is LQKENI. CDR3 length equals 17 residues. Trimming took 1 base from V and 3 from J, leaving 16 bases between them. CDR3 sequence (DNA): TGTGCCAGCTCACCACGCCCTAGATCTCCCGGCAAAAACATTCAGTACTTC. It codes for CASSPRPRSPGKNIQYF.